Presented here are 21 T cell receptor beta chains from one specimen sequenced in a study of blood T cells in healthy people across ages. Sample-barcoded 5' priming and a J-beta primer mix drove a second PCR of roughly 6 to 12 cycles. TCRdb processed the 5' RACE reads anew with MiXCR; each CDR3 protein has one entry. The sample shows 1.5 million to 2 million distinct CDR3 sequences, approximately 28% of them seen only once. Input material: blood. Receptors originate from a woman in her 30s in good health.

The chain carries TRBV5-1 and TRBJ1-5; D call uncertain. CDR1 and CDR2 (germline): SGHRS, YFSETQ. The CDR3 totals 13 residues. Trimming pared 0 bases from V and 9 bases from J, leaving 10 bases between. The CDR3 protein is CASSLEGVGPQHF. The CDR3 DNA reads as TGCGCCAGCAGCTTGGAAGGTGTAGGGCCCCAGCATTTT. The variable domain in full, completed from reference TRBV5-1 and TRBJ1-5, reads KAGVTQTPRYLIKTRGQQVTLSCSPISGHRSVSWYQQTPGQGLQFLFEYFSETQRNKGNFPGRFSGRQFSNSRSEMNVSTLELGDSALYLCASSLEGVGPQHFGDGTRLSIL.

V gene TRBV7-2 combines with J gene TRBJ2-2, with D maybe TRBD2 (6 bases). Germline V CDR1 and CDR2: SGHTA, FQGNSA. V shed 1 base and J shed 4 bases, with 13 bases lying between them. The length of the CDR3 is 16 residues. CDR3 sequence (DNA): TGTGCCAGCAGCTTAGTACGGGAGCCCAGCACCGGGGAGCTGTTTTTT. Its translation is CASSLVREPSTGELFF.

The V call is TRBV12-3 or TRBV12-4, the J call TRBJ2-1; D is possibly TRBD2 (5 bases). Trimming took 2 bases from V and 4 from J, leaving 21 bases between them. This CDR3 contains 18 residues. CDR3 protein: CASSLWLSGEPLYNEQFF. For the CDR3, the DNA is TGTGCCAGCAGTTTATGGCTTTCCGGGGAGCCGCTTTACAATGAGCAGTTCTTC.

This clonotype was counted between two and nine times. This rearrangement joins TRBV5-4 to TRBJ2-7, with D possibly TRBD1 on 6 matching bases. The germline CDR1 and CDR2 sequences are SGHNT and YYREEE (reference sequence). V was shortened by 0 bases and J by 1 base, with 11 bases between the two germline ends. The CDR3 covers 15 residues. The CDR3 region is CASSLEWGPSYEQYF. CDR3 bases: TGTGCCAGCAGCTTGGAGTGGGGGCCGTCCTACGAGCAGTACTTC.

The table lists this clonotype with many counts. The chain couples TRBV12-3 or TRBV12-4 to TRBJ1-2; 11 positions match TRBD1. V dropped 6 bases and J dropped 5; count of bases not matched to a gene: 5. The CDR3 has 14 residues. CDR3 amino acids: CASRRGQGEYGYTF. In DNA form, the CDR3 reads TGTGCCAGCAGGAGGGGACAGGGGGAGTATGGCTACACCTTC.

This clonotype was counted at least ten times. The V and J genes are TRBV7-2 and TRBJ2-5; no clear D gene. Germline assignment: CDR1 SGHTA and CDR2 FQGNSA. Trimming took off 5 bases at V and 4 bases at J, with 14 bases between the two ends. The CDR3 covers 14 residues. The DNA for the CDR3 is TGTGCCAGCAGCCTTCTAGGTGAACGAGAGACCCAGTACTTC. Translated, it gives CASSLLGERETQYF.

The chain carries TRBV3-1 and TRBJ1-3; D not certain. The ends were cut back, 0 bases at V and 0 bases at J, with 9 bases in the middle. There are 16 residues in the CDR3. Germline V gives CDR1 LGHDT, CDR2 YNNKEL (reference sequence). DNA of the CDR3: TGTGCCAGCAGCCAAGACCCTTGGAACTCTGGAAACACCATATATTTT. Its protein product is CASSQDPWNSGNTIYF.

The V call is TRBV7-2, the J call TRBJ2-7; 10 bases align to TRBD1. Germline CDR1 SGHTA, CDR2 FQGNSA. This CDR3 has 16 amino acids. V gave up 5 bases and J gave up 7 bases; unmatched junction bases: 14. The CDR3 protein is CASSPRTGTGANEQYF. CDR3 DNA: TGTGCCAGCAGCCCAAGGACCGGGACAGGGGCGAATGAGCAGTACTTC.

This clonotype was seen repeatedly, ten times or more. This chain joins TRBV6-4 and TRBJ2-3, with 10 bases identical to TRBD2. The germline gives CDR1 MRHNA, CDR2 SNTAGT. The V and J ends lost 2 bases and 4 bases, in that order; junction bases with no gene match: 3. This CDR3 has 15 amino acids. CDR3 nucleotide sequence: TGTGCCAGCAGTGACGCTAGCGGGAGAGCAGATACGCAGTATTTT. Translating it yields CASSDASGRADTQYF.

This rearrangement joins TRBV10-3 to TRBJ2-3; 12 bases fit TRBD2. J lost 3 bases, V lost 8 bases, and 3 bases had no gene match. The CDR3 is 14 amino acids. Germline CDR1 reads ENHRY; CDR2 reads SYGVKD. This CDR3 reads CAIGTSGRTDTQYF. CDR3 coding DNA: TGTGCCATCGGAACTAGCGGGAGGACAGATACGCAGTATTTT.

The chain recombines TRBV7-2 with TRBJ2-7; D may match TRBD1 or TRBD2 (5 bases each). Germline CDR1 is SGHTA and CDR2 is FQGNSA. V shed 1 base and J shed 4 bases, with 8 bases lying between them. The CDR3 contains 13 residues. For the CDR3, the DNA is TGTGCCAGCAGCTTAGGGGGGAAATACGAGCAGTACTTC. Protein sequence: CASSLGGKYEQYF.

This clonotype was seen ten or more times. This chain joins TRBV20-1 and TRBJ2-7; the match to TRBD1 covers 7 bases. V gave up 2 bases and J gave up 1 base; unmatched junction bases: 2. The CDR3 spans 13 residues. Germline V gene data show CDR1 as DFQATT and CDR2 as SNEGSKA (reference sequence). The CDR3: CSARLTGSYEQYF. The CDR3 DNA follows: TGCAGTGCTAGACTGACAGGGTCCTACGAGCAGTACTTC.

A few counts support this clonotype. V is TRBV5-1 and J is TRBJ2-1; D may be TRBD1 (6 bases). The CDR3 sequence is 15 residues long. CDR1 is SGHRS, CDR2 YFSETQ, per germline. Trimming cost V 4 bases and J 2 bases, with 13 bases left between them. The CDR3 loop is CASSPQRTAYNEQFF. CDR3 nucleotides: TGCGCCAGCAGCCCCCAGAGGACAGCCTACAATGAGCAGTTCTTC.

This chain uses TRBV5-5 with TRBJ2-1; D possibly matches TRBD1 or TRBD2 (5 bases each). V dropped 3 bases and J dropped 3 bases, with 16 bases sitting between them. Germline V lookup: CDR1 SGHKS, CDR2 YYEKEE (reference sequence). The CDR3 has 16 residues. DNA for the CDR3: TGTGCCAGCAGCTCCCGCCGGGGCGGAGTCTACAATGAGCAGTTCTTC. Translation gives CASSSRRGGVYNEQFF.

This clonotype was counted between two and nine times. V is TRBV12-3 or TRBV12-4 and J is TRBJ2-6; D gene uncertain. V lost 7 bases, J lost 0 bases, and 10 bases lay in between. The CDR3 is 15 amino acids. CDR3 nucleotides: TGTGCCAGCAAAACCTCGTTCTCTGGGGCCAACGTCCTGACTTTC. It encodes CASKTSFSGANVLTF.

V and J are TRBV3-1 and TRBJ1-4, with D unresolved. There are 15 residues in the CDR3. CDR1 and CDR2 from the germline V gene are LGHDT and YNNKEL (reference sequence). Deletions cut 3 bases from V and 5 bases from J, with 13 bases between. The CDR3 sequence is CASSHNDGGNEKLFF. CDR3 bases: TGTGCCAGCAGCCACAATGACGGAGGGAATGAAAAACTGTTTTTT.

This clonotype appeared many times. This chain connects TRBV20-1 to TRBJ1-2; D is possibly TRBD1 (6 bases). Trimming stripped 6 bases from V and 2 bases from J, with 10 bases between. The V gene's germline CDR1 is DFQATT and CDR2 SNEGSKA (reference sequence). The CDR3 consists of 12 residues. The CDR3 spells CSARDKNYGYTF. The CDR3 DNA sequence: TGCAGTGCGAGGGACAAGAACTATGGCTACACCTTC.

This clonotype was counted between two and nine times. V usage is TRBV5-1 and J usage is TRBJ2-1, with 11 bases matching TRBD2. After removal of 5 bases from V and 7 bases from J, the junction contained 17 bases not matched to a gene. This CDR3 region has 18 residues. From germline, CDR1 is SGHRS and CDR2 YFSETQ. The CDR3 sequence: CASRMIPTSGVTLNEQFF. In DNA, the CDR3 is TGCGCCAGCAGGATGATTCCGACTAGCGGGGTCACCTTGAATGAGCAGTTCTTC. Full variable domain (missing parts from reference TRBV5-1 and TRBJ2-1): KAGVTQTPRYLIKTRGQQVTLSCSPISGHRSVSWYQQTPGQGLQFLFEYFSETQRNKGNFPGRFSGRQFSNSRSEMNVSTLELGDSALYLCASRMIPTSGVTLNEQFFGPGTRLTVL.

DNA of the CDR3: TGTGCCAGCAGTTTTGGTATTGGTGATGGGACCCAGTACTTC. Amino acids: CASSFGIGDGTQYF. The chain recombines TRBV12-3 or TRBV12-4 with TRBJ2-5; D not certain. The CDR3 consists of 14 residues. Trimming left V 3 bases short and J 7 bases short, with 15 bases between.

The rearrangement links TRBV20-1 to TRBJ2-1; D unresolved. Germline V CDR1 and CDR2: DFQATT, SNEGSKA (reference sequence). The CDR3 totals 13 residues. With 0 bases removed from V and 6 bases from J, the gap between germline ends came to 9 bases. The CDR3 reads CSARDGYSNEQFF. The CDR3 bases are TGCAGTGCTAGAGATGGCTATAGCAATGAGCAGTTCTTC.

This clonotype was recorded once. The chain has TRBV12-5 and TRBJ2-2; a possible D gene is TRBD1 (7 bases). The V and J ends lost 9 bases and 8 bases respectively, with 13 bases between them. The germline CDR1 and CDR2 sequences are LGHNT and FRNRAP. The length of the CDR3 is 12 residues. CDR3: CASQGGLGELFF. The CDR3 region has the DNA TGTGCTAGCCAGGGGGGATTGGGGGAGCTGTTTTTT.